The source of this T cell receptor beta chain is a study of blood T cell repertoires in COVID-19. Using immunoSEQ multiplex PCR, the repertoire was profiled, and TCRdb retains in-frame clones only, with some absent. The sample shows under 150,000 clones, 84% of them seen only once. Recruits, aged about 18 to 95 years, lived in 20 to 30 US areas. The CDR3 runs 14 residues. Germline CDR1 reads SGHAT; CDR2 reads FQNNGV. J was trimmed by 2 bases and V by 5 bases; bases with no gene match: 4. The TCR originated in a man aged 45-65 years in a cohort exposed to, infected with or recovered from COVID-19 (not recorded which). The sequencing sample was made of PBMCs or T cells enriched from blood (not recorded which). The chain couples TRBV11-2 to TRBJ1-1, with TRBD1 matching over 8 bases. CDR3 residues: CASSLQGGNTEAFF. Written as DNA, the CDR3 is TGTGCCAGCAGCCTACAGGGGGGAAACACTGAAGCTTTCTTT.